This T cell receptor beta chain was recovered during a study of response to subunit inactivated influenza vaccine. TCRdb processed the RT-PCR reads anew with MiXCR; each CDR3 protein has one entry. In the table there are approximately 250,000 distinct CDR3 sequences, approximately 12% of which are singletons. The CDR3 loop spans 13 amino acids. Trimming took off 4 bases at V and 7 bases at J, with 11 bases between the two ends. CDR1 is MNHEY, CDR2 SVGEGT, per germline. This clonotype was counted only a few times. The antigen is unknown. Study-level findings and limits: The authors proposed limited new T cell recruitment per seasonal influenza vaccination.

Sequenced material: non-naive T cells sorted from PBMCs, taken around 15 days before vaccination. This TCR was sampled from a man in his fifties who received an inactivated influenza vaccine. The chain joins TRBV6-2 or TRBV6-3 to TRBJ2-1, with a weak D call TRBD2 (6 bases). CDR3 region: CASSSGTFNEQFF. The CDR3 region has the DNA TGTGCCAGCAGTTCCGGGACTTTTAATGAGCAGTTCTTC.